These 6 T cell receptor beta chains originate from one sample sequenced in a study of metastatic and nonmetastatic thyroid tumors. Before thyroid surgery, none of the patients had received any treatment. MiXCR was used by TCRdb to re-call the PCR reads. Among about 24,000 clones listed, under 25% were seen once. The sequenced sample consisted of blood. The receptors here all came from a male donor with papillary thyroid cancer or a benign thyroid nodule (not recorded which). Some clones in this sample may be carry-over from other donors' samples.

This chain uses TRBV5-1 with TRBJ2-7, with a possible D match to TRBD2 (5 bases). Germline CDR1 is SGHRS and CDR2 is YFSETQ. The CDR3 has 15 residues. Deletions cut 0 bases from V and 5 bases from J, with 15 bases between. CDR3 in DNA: TGCGCCAGCAGCTTGGCCCTCGGGATAAGAGACGAGCAGTACTTC. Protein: CASSLALGIRDEQYF.

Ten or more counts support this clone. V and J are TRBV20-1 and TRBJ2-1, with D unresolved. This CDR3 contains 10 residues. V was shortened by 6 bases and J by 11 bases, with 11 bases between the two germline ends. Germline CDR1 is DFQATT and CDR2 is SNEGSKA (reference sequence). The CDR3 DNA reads TGCAGTGCCCTCCGAAGTCAGCAGTTCTTC. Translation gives CSALRSQQFF.

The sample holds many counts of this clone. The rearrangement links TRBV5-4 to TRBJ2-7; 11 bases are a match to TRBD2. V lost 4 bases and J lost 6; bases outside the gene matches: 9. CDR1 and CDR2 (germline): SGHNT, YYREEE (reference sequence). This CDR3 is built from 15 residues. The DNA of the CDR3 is TGTGCCAGCAGCCCATTCGGCCTAGCGGGAGGCGAGCAGTACTTC. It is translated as CASSPFGLAGGEQYF.

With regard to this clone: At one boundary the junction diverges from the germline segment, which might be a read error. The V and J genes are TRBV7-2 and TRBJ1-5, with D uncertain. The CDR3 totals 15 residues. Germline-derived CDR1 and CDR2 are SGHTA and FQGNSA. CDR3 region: CASILRVSPNQPQHF. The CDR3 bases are TGTGCCAGCATCTTAAGGGTGTCCCCAAACCAGCCCCAGCATTTT.

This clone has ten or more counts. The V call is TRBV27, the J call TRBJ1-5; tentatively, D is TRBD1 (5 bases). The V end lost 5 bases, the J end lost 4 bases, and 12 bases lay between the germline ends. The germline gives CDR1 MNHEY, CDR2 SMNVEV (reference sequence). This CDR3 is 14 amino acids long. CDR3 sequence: CASSPTTGNQPQHF. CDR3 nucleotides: TGTGCCAGCAGTCCTACTACAGGAAATCAGCCCCAGCATTTT.

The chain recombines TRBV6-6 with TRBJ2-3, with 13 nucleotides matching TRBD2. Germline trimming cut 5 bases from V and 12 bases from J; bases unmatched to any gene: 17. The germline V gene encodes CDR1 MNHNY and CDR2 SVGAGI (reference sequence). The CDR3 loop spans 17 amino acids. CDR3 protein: CASSRTSGGAQRGAQYF. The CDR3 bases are TGTGCCAGCAGTCGGACTAGCGGGGGCGCGCAAAGGGGAGCACAGTATTTT.